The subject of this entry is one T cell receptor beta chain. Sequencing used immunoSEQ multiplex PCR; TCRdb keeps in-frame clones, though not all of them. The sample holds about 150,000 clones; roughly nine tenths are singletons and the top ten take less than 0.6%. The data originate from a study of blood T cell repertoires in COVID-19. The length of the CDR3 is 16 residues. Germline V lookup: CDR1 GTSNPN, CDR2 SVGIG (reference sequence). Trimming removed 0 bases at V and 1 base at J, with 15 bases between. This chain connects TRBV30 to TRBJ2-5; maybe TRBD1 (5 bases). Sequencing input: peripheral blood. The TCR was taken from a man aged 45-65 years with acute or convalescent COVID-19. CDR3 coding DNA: TGTGCCTGGAGTGTAAGGTGGCAGGGTACCCAAGAGACCCAGTACTTC. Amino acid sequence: CAWSVRWQGTQETQYF. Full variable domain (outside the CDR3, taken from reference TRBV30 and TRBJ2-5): SQTIHQWPATLVQPVGSPLSLECTVEGTSNPNLYWYRQAAGRGLQLLFYSVGIGQISSEVPQNLSASRPQDRQFILSSKKLLLSDSGFYLCAWSVRWQGTQETQYFGPGTRLLVL.